The 21 T cell receptor beta chains listed next were all sequenced from one sample in a study of T cells in women clearing cervical HPV infection. Profiling relied on immunoSEQ multiplex PCR, and the TCRdb table lists in-frame clones only, not all of them. The specimen's table records fewer than 25,000 clones. The sequenced material came from blood buffy coat. These receptors were obtained from a woman between 18 and 75 years old with a cervical HPV16 infection that either progressed to CIN3+ or cleared (not recorded which).

Regarding this clone: The read falls 3 residues short of the CDR3 end, and the missing part is taken from the germline J gene. The chain recombines TRBV2 with TRBJ2-3; D gene ambiguous. Trimming stripped 4 bases from V and 2 bases from J, with 10 bases between. Germline V gene data show CDR1 as SNHLY and CDR2 as FYNNEI. CDR3 length equals 14 residues. CDR3 loop: CASSAVLVTDTQYF. CDR3 DNA (partial): TGTGCCAGCAGTGCCGTGTTAGTCACAGATACG. Full variable domain (missing parts from reference TRBV2 and TRBJ2-3): EPEVTQTPSHQVTQMGQEVILRCVPISNHLYFYWYRQILGQKVEFLVSFYNNEISEKSEIFDDQFSVERPDGSNFTLKIRSTKLEDSAMYFCASSAVLVTDTQYFGPGTRLTVL.

Points on this clone: The read stops 3 residues short of the end of the CDR3; the missing end is completed from the germline J gene. V is TRBV7-2 and J is TRBJ2-2; a possible D gene is TRBD2 (5 bases). Germline V gene sequence: CDR1 SGHTA, CDR2 FQGNSA. This CDR3 is 13 amino acids long. The CDR3 region is CASSSGLNSPLFF. Partial CDR3 DNA: TGTGCCAGCAGCTCGGGGTTAAATTCACCG.

Details on this clone: The sequence runs out 3 residues before the end of the CDR3; the remainder is reconstructed from the germline J gene. The chain recombines TRBV7-6 with TRBJ2-2; 10 bases fit TRBD1. V was pared by 5 bases and J by 7 bases, with 16 bases of the junction left unmatched. CDR3 size: 18 residues. CDR1 is SGHVS, CDR2 FNYEAQ, per germline. CDR3 DNA, as far as it was read: TGTGCCAGCAGCCCCAGACAGGGGGCATCCTTGTATGGCGGGGAG. Translating it yields CASSPRQGASLYGGE. The whole CDR3 protein reads CASSPRQGASLYGGELFF.

Comment on this clone: The CDR3 end falls 3 residues outside the read, so it is completed with the germline J gene. The chain joins TRBV14 to TRBJ2-1; no definite D call. Deletions cut 3 bases from V and 6 bases from J, with 6 bases between. Germline V CDR1 and CDR2: SGHDN, FVKESK. The CDR3 contains 12 residues. The part of the CDR3 DNA that was read is TGTGCCAGCAGCCACCCGGGCAATGAG. Translation gives CASSHPGNE. The complete CDR3 sequence is CASSHPGNEQFF.

Of note for this clone: Coverage ceases 3 residues before the CDR3 finishes, and the germline J gene fills in the end. This chain connects TRBV19 to TRBJ2-3; D unclear. Germline V gene lookup returns CDR1 LNHDA and CDR2 SQIVND (reference sequence). The CDR3 runs to 13 residues. The CDR3: CASSRYTKETQYF. The sequenced part of the CDR3 DNA is TGTGCCAGTAGTAGGTACACTAAAGAGACG.

In the case of this clone: The read falls 3 residues short of the CDR3 end, and the missing part is taken from the germline J gene. The chain carries TRBV20-1 and TRBJ2-3; TRBD2 might be the D (6 bases). The CDR3 has 14 amino acids. V dropped 5 bases and J dropped 0 bases, with 12 bases sitting between them. CDR1 and CDR2 from the germline V gene are DFQATT and SNEGSKA (reference sequence). The CDR3 sequence: CSAGRLASTDTQYF. The sequenced part of the CDR3 DNA is TGCAGTGCTGGTCGGCTAGCGAGCACAGATACG.

With regard to this clone: The read ends 3 residues before the CDR3 terminus; that terminus is restored from the germline J gene. V is TRBV24-1 and J is TRBJ2-1, with D perhaps TRBD2 (5 bases). V was trimmed by 6 bases and J by 8 bases, leaving 13 bases between them. The CDR3 is 13 residues long. Germline V gene lookup returns CDR1 KGHDR and CDR2 SFDVKD. CDR3 DNA (partial): TGTGCCACCAGTCAGCTCGAGGGCCATGAG. It translates to CATSQLEGHE. The complete CDR3 sequence is CATSQLEGHEQFF.

With respect to this clone: The CDR3 extends 3 residues past the end of the read, so its final part is completed from the germline J gene. The rearrangement joins TRBV10-3 to TRBJ2-5; 11 bases fit TRBD2. CDR1 ENHRY and CDR2 SYGVKD come from the germline V gene. The CDR3 is made up of 16 amino acids. The ends lost 3 bases at V and 2 bases at J; junction bases unmatched: 5. The CDR3: CAISDPLAGGQETQYF. The DNA read from the CDR3 is TGTGCCATCAGTGATCCCCTAGCGGGGGGACAAGAGACC.

Points on this clone: The read finishes 3 residues shy of the CDR3 end, and the germline J gene is used to complete it. The chain recombines TRBV20-1 with TRBJ2-3, with TRBD1 as a possible D gene (6 bases). This CDR3 is 13 amino acids long. Germline values: CDR1 DFQATT, CDR2 SNEGSKA (reference sequence). The CDR3 DNA, read in part, is TGCAGTGCTAGAGTTACCCCAGGGGAGACG. Its translation: CSARVTPGET. The full CDR3 protein is CSARVTPGETQYF.

About this clone: The read terminates 3 residues ahead of where the CDR3 ends, so the germline J gene completes it. This chain connects TRBV20-1 to TRBJ2-7; D is ambiguous. CDR3 size: 12 residues. Germline-derived CDR1 and CDR2 are DFQATT and SNEGSKA (reference sequence). The V gene lost 0 bases and the J gene lost 3 bases, with 6 bases spanning the gap. This CDR3 is CSAREYSYEQYF. Incomplete CDR3 DNA: TGCAGTGCTAGAGAATACAGCTACGAG.

A note on this clone: The read ends 3 residues shy of where the CDR3 ends; the end is completed using the germline J gene. The rearrangement links TRBV20-1 to TRBJ2-5, with D possibly TRBD2 on 6 matching bases. The CDR3 runs to 12 residues. Germline CDR1 DFQATT, CDR2 SNEGSKA (reference sequence). Trimming removed 3 bases from V and 4 bases from J, with 9 bases in between. This chain's CDR3 is CSARLGGETQYF. The sequenced part of the CDR3 DNA is TGCAGTGCTAGGCTGGGGGGAGAGACC.

Turning to this clone: The read is 3 residues too short to cover the CDR3 end, so that end is filled in from the germline J gene. This chain connects TRBV18 to TRBJ1-2; TRBD1 is a possible D gene (5 bases). This CDR3 region has 15 residues. Germline V gene data show CDR1 as KGHSH and CDR2 as LQKENI. The CDR3 region is CASSPTGTSYNEYTF. CDR3 bases read: TGTGCCAGCTCACCTACCGGGACTAGCTACAATGAA.

Worth noting for this clone: The sequence runs out 3 residues before the end of the CDR3; the remainder is reconstructed from the germline J gene. The gene calls are TRBV20-1 and TRBJ2-3, with 9 bases lining up with TRBD1. There are 13 residues in the CDR3. Germline V gene data show CDR1 as DFQATT and CDR2 as SNEGSKA (reference sequence). CDR3 sequence: CSAGQGLNQPQYF. The DNA read from the CDR3 is TGCAGTGCCGGACAGGGGCTCAATCAGCCG.

A word on this clone: The read is 3 residues too short to cover the CDR3 end, so that end is filled in from the germline J gene. The rearrangement joins TRBV7-4 to TRBJ2-7; 11 bases are a match to TRBD1. The CDR3 contains 15 residues. Germline V CDR1 and CDR2: SGHVT, SQSDAQ. Trimming took 5 bases from V and 6 from J; bases not matched to a gene: 9. CDR3 DNA, as far as it was read: TGTGCCAGCAGCAGAACCGGGACAGGGGGTACCGAG. Protein: CASSRTGTGGTE. The CDR3 in full is CASSRTGTGGTEQYF.

Of note for this clone: The read comes to an end 3 residues before the CDR3 does, leaving the germline J gene to fill in the end. J is TRBJ1-2 and V is TRBV2, with a possible D match to TRBD1 (5 bases). In germline, CDR1 is SNHLY, CDR2 FYNNEI. The CDR3 has 14 residues. V was trimmed by 2 bases and J by 3 bases, leaving 10 bases between them. The CDR3 bases that were read are TGTGCCAGCAGTGAACGGGGGGGTGACTATGGC. Residues: CASSERGGDYG. In full, the CDR3 reads CASSERGGDYGYTF.

Notes on this clone: The CDR3 extends 3 residues past the end of the read, so its final part is completed from the germline J gene. This chain links TRBV23-1 with TRBJ1-3; possibly TRBD1 for D (5 bases). TRBV23-1 is labeled an ORF, and its function is uncertain. This CDR3 is built from 22 residues. Trimming took off 0 bases at V and 2 bases at J, with 29 bases between the two ends. The sequenced part of the CDR3 DNA is TGCGCCAGCAGTCAATCGTGGGGCGCGGCAGGGAAGGCTAGGTGCGCTGGAAACACC. As protein: CASSQSWGAAGKARCAGNT. The CDR3 in its entirety is CASSQSWGAAGKARCAGNTIYF.

Comment on this clone: Read sequence stops 3 residues before the CDR3 end, and the germline J gene provides the missing end. The chain links TRBV7-9 to TRBJ2-7, with D perhaps matching TRBD2 (5 bases). Deletions cut 5 bases from V and 5 bases from J, with 19 bases between. Germline CDR1 reads SEHNR; CDR2 reads FQNEAQ (reference sequence). This CDR3 is built from 15 residues. The CDR3 DNA, read in part, is TGTGCCAGCAGCCGAGAGATCGGAGGACTTAACGAG. Its protein is CASSREIGGLNE. The full CDR3 protein reads CASSREIGGLNEQYF.

CDR3 DNA, as far as it was read: TGTGCCAGCAGGGCCCCCAGTGGTAGCGGGACTCCCTACGAG. Amino acids: CASRAPSGSGTPYE. In full, the CDR3 reads CASRAPSGSGTPYEQYF. The chain carries TRBV2 and TRBJ2-7; 8 bases are shared with TRBD2. The CDR3 end is not reached by the read, which stops 3 residues before it; the germline J gene fills it in. With V trimmed by 6 bases and J by 2 bases, 15 bases remained unmatched. Per germline, CDR1 SNHLY and CDR2 FYNNEI. The length of the CDR3 is 17 residues. The full variable domain, its missing parts supplied by reference TRBV2 and TRBJ2-7, is EPEVTQTPSHQVTQMGQEVILRCVPISNHLYFYWYRQILGQKVEFLVSFYNNEISEKSEIFDDQFSVERPDGSNFTLKIRSTKLEDSAMYFCASRAPSGSGTPYEQYFGPGTRLTVT.

Points on this clone: The DNA ends 3 residues before the CDR3 does, and the rest of the CDR3 is filled in from the germline J gene. The chain employs TRBV29-1 and TRBJ1-2, with D hard to call. CDR3 size: 12 residues. Trimming removed 8 bases at V and 5 bases at J, with 15 bases between. Germline-derived CDR1 and CDR2 are SQVTM and ANQGSEA. The CDR3 loop reads CSSEVGGYGYTF. The sequenced CDR3 bases are TGCAGCTCCGAGGTAGGAGGGTATGGC.

A remark on this clone: The CDR3 end falls 3 residues outside the read, so it is completed with the germline J gene. This rearrangement joins TRBV5-1 to TRBJ1-1; D gene ambiguous. Germline-derived CDR1 and CDR2 are SGHRS and YFSETQ. The CDR3 contains 13 residues. The covered CDR3 bases are TGCGCCAGCAGCACCTCTGGGAGCGGAGAA. Translation: CASSTSGSGE. The full CDR3 protein reads CASSTSGSGEAFF.

In regard to this clone: The CDR3 goes on 3 residues after the read ends, and that part is filled in from the germline J gene. The chain employs TRBV5-1 and TRBJ1-2, with no clear D. The CDR3 is 15 amino acids. CDR1 SGHRS and CDR2 YFSETQ come from the germline V gene. Deletions cut 0 bases from V and 4 bases from J, with 13 bases between. Incomplete CDR3 DNA: TGCGCCAGCAGCTTGGAGCGTTCGGCCTTCTATGGC. Translated, it gives CASSLERSAFYG. The full CDR3 reads CASSLERSAFYGYTF.